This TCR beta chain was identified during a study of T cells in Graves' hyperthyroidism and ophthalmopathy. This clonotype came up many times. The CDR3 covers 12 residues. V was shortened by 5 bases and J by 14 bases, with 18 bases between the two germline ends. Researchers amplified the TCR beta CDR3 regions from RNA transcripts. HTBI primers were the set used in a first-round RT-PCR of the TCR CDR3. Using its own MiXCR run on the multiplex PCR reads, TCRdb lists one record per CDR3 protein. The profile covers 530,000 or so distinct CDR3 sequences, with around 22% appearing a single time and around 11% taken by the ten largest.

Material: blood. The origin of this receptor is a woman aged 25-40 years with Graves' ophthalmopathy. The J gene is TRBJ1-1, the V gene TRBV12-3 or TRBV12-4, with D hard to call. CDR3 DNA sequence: TGTGCCAGCAGTGCCCCCCCCGGGTTAGGCTTCTTT. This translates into CASSAPPGLGFF.